This passage covers 14 T cell receptor beta chains from one sample sequenced in a study of response to subunit inactivated influenza vaccine. TCRdb re-called the RT-PCR reads with MiXCR, one entry per CDR3 protein. The table has about 570,000 distinct CDR3 sequences, 12% seen once. This specimen was PBMCs from blood, taken on the day of vaccination. Receptor source: a man between 45 and 60 years old who received an inactivated influenza vaccine.

This clonotype was recorded a few times. The V call is TRBV6-1, the J call TRBJ2-5; tentatively, D is TRBD2 (6 bases). This CDR3 has 15 amino acids. Trimming left V 4 bases short and J 5 bases short, with 17 bases between. Germline-derived CDR1 and CDR2 are MNHNS and SASEGT. CDR3 amino acids: CASSAGDPEWETQYF. In DNA, the CDR3 is TGTGCCAGCAGTGCGGGGGACCCTGAGTGGGAGACCCAGTACTTC.

This clonotype showed up just a few times. The J gene is TRBJ2-7, the V gene TRBV27; D possibly matches TRBD1 or TRBD2 (5 bases each). CDR1 is MNHEY, CDR2 SMNVEV, per germline (reference sequence). The CDR3 contains 15 residues. The V gene lost 5 bases and the J gene lost 4 bases, with 18 bases spanning the gap. The CDR3 DNA follows: TGTGCCAGCAGTCCACAGGTCCTTCCGGGATACGAGCAGTACTTC. Translation gives CASSPQVLPGYEQYF.

This clonotype occurred a few times. The chain links TRBV20-1 to TRBJ2-1; the match to TRBD2 covers 9 bases. V shed 3 bases and J 3 bases; nucleotides not matched to a gene: 6. This CDR3 comprises 15 residues. The germline gives CDR1 DFQATT, CDR2 SNEGSKA (reference sequence). CDR3 residues: CSASSASGVYNEQFF. The CDR3 DNA sequence: TGCAGTGCTAGTTCGGCTAGCGGGGTCTACAATGAGCAGTTCTTC.

This clonotype has more than one count but fewer than ten. This chain joins TRBV30 and TRBJ2-7, with D perhaps TRBD2 (5 bases). The CDR3 consists of 13 residues. The V gene's germline CDR1 is GTSNPN and CDR2 SVGIG (reference sequence). V was shortened by 0 bases and J by 6 bases, with 12 bases between the two germline ends. CDR3 sequence (DNA): TGTGCCTGGAGTGTAGGTCGCGGGTCCGAGCAGTACTTC. It is translated as CAWSVGRGSEQYF.

The genes are TRBV6-2 or TRBV6-3 and TRBJ2-7; TRBD2 aligns across 7 bases. Unmatched junction bases numbered 9, after V lost 10 bases and J lost 0 bases. CDR3 size: 14 residues. Per germline, CDR1 MNHEY and CDR2 SVGEGT. The CDR3 region has the DNA TGTGCCACTCACCCTAGCGGATCCTCCTACGAGCAGTACTTC. It encodes CATHPSGSSYEQYF.

V gene TRBV11-2 combines with J gene TRBJ2-7; 7 bases line up with TRBD2. J lost 4 bases, V lost 4 bases, and 10 bases had no gene match. CDR3 size: 15 residues. Germline V gene sequence: CDR1 SGHAT, CDR2 FQNNGV. The CDR3 region is CASSSSGGLRYEQYF. In DNA, the CDR3 is TGTGCCAGCAGCTCTTCCGGGGGGTTAAGGTACGAGCAGTACTTC.

V is TRBV20-1 and J is TRBJ1-6, with 7 bases that match TRBD1. In germline, CDR1 is DFQATT, CDR2 SNEGSKA (reference sequence). The CDR3 contains 14 residues. With 1 base clipped from V and 9 bases from J, the junction kept 6 bases outside the gene matches. This chain's CDR3 is CSARVGYRGSPLHF. CDR3 in DNA: TGCAGTGCTAGAGTAGGTTACAGGGGTTCACCCCTCCACTTT.

This clonotype was observed many times. The gene calls are TRBV7-9 and TRBJ2-1; the match to TRBD2 covers 7 bases. This CDR3 has 16 residues. The V and J ends lost 5 bases and 7 bases, in that order; junction bases with no gene match: 14. Germline-derived CDR1 and CDR2 are SEHNR and FQNEAQ (reference sequence). Here the CDR3 DNA reads TGTGCCAGCAGCCCCCCCCTGGCGGGAGTAACAAATGAGCAGTTCTTC. It yields the protein CASSPPLAGVTNEQFF.

This chain links TRBV15 with TRBJ2-7, with 8 bases that match TRBD1. V dropped 1 base and J dropped 1; count of bases not matched to a gene: 6. The length of the CDR3 is 16 residues. CDR1 LNHNV and CDR2 YYDKDF come from the germline V gene (reference sequence). CDR3 sequence (DNA): TGTGCCACCAGCAGAGCCCCAGGACAGGGTTCCTACGAGCAGTACTTC. This gives the protein CATSRAPGQGSYEQYF. Together with reference TRBV15 and TRBJ2-7, the CDR3 gives the full variable domain: DAMVIQNPRYQVTQFGKPVTLSCSQTLNHNVMYWYQQKSSQAPKLLFHYYDKDFNNEADTPDNFQSRRPNTSFCFLDIRSPGLGDTAMYLCATSRAPGQGSYEQYFGPGTRLTVT.

This clonotype was seen a handful of times. The V gene is TRBV16, the J gene TRBJ1-1; TRBD1 might be the D (5 bases). The CDR3 runs to 13 residues. The V end lost 4 bases, the J end lost 10 bases, and 16 bases lay between the germline ends. CDR1 is KGHSY and CDR2 is FQNENV in the germline V gene. CDR3 region: CASSRSSGGVAFF. CDR3 bases: TGTGCCAGCAGCCGAAGCTCGGGAGGGGTAGCTTTCTTT.

This clonotype was counted only a few times. The chain combines TRBV9 with TRBJ2-7, with D hard to call. The V end was cut by 2 bases, the J end by 6 bases, with 12 bases between. CDR3 length: 13 amino acids. Per germline, CDR1 SGDLS and CDR2 YYNGEE. The CDR3 DNA sequence: TGTGCCAGCAGCGTGGAAGGATACGGCGAGCAGTACTTC. Translating gives CASSVEGYGEQYF.

This clonotype was observed at least ten times. The rearrangement links TRBV7-9 to TRBJ1-5, with a tentative D call TRBD1 (5 bases). The CDR3 has 17 residues. Trimming left V 1 base short and J 0 bases short, with 13 bases between. CDR1 is SEHNR, CDR2 FQNEAQ, per germline (reference sequence). CDR3: CASSLGDPRYSNQPQHF. CDR3 DNA: TGTGCCAGCAGCTTAGGGGACCCGCGGTATAGCAATCAGCCCCAGCATTTT.

This clonotype has at least ten counts. V usage is TRBV27 and J usage is TRBJ1-5; 7 nucleotides match TRBD1. Germline loops: CDR1 MNHEY, CDR2 SMNVEV (reference sequence). V was clipped by 6 bases and J by 4 bases; unmatched bases: 3. CDR3 size: 13 residues. The CDR3 nucleotides read TGTGCCAGCAGCCCGACAGGGAATCAGCCCCAGCATTTT. This sequence encodes CASSPTGNQPQHF.

The chain links TRBV6-2 or TRBV6-3 to TRBJ2-4; 7 nucleotides agree with TRBD2. This CDR3 is 20 amino acids long. V trimming: 2 bases; J trimming: 0 bases; junction bases outside the gene matches: 16. The germline V gene encodes CDR1 MNHEY and CDR2 SVGEGT. In DNA form, the CDR3 reads TGTGCCAGCAGTTACAATCCAGCGGGACTTTTTTACTTAGCCAAAAACATTCAGTACTTC. Translating gives CASSYNPAGLFYLAKNIQYF.